A single sample gave rise to the 13 T cell receptor beta chains below, sequenced in a study of T cells in Graves' hyperthyroidism and ophthalmopathy (dated by TCRdb to about 2019). Library construction relied on multiplex PCR. TCRdb names Illumina HiSeq 2000 as the instrument used. Amplification of TCR beta CDR3 regions was carried out from RNA transcripts. The first round of RT-PCR for the TCR CDR3 was performed with the HTBI primer set and the Qiagen OneStep RT-PCR kit. The public reads were reprocessed in TCRdb via fastp at Q25 and MiXCR, keeping in-frame beta chains. All rows with the same CDR3 protein become a single entry with the most common DNA and genes. The sample table holds a few hundred thousand distinct CDR3 sequences, of which just over 45% were seen once. The biggest ten clones account for about 7.8% of the sample. Sequences were obtained from peripheral blood or thyroid tissue (not recorded which). The receptors come from a woman between 18 and 29 years old with Graves' hyperthyroidism. Donor details come from another sample of the same person, matched by shared clones.

The sample holds many counts of this clonotype. This rearrangement joins TRBV4-3 to TRBJ1-2, with 8 bases aligning to TRBD1. After removal of 5 bases from V and 6 bases from J, the junction contained 8 bases not matched to a gene. The CDR3 contains 14 residues. The germline gives CDR1 LGHNA, CDR2 YSLEER. CDR3 sequence reads: CASSIRQGANGYTF. For the CDR3, the DNA is TGCGCCAGCAGCATAAGGCAGGGGGCGAATGGCTACACCTTC.

Concerning this clonotype itself: A read error may explain this, as a much larger clone is one base away. The chain links TRBV10-1 to TRBJ2-5, with D uncertain. The CDR3 covers 13 residues. Trimming removed 6 bases from V and 1 base from J, with 9 bases in between. Germline loops: CDR1 WNHNN, CDR2 SYGVQD (reference sequence). The CDR3 DNA sequence: TGCGCCAGCAGAGACATCGGCCAAGAGACCCAGTACTTC. As protein: CASRDIGQETQYF.

The table lists this clonotype with a few counts. The genes are TRBV5-1 and TRBJ2-6, with D uncertain. In germline, CDR1 is SGHRS, CDR2 YFSETQ. The CDR3 runs 15 residues. Trimming took off 2 bases at V and 0 bases at J, with 6 bases between the two ends. Here the CDR3 reads CASSFYSSGANVLTF. The CDR3 DNA reads TGCGCCAGCAGCTTCTATTCCTCTGGGGCCAACGTCCTGACTTTC.

In regard to this clonotype: The junction differs from germline at one of its ends, possibly a read error. The chain uses TRBV6-4 and TRBJ1-4; D is uncertain. The germline CDR1 and CDR2 sequences are MRHNA and SNTAGT. There are 12 residues in the CDR3. In DNA, the CDR3 is TGTGCCGGCAGTGACTTTTCAGGAAAACTGTTTTTT. Translation: CAGSDFSGKLFF.

About this clonotype itself: One base away lies a much larger clone, so this may be a sequencing read error. The gene calls are TRBV2 and TRBJ1-5; the match to TRBD1 covers 8 bases. The CDR3 contains 15 residues. Germline V gene lookup returns CDR1 SNHLY and CDR2 FYNNEI. The J segment lost 4 bases and the V segment lost 4 bases, leaving 6 bases of the junction unmatched. CDR3 nucleotides: TGTGCCAGCAGTGCAATGGGACAGGTTAATCAGCCCCAGCATTTT. Amino acids: CASSAMGQVNQPQHF.

This clonotype appeared a few times. The chain uses TRBV4-1 and TRBJ1-1; D may be TRBD1 (5 bases). Germline CDR1 MGHRA, CDR2 YSYEKL. The V end was cut by 1 base, the J end by 0 bases, with 9 bases between. The CDR3 covers 15 residues. The CDR3 DNA follows: TGCGCCAGCAGCCAAGGGGGCAGCATGAACACTGAAGCTTTCTTT. Its translation is CASSQGGSMNTEAFF.

Many counts were recorded for this clonotype. The chain has TRBV7-9 and TRBJ1-3; no clear D. Germline-derived CDR1 and CDR2 are SEHNR and FQNEAQ (reference sequence). The CDR3 is 13 residues long. The V and J ends lost 5 bases and 2 bases respectively, with 7 bases between them. The chain's CDR3 is CASSPTAGNTIYF. The CDR3, as DNA: TGTGCCAGCAGCCCAACGGCTGGAAACACCATATATTTT. Together with reference TRBV7-9 and TRBJ1-3, the CDR3 gives the full variable domain: DTGVSQNPRHKITKRGQNVTFRCDPISEHNRLYWYRQTLGQGPEFLTYFQNEAQLEKSRLLSDRFSAERPKGSFSTLEIQRTEQGDSAMYLCASSPTAGNTIYFGEGSWLTVV.

This clonotype was seen only a few times. The rearrangement uses TRBV29-1 and TRBJ2-2; no firm D call. The V gene lost 3 bases and the J gene lost 8 bases, with 10 bases spanning the gap. This CDR3 has 12 residues. Germline-derived CDR1 and CDR2 are SQVTM and ANQGSEA. The CDR3 reads CSVDQHTGELFF. In DNA, the CDR3 is TGCAGCGTTGACCAACATACAGGGGAGCTGTTTTTT.

About this clonotype itself: At one end the junction does not follow the germline gene, possibly because of a read error. The chain carries TRBV7-2 and TRBJ2-7; D tentatively reads TRBD1 or TRBD2 (7 bases each). CDR1 and CDR2 (germline): SGHTA, FQGNSA. The CDR3 is 16 amino acids. The CDR3 DNA is TGCGCCAGCAGCCAAGATCAGGGGGGGTCCTCCTACGAGCAGTACTTC. Translated, it gives CASSQDQGGSSYEQYF.

The gene calls are TRBV4-1 and TRBJ2-7; D might be TRBD2 (5 bases). Germline V gene sequence: CDR1 MGHRA, CDR2 YSYEKL. Trimming removed 6 bases at V and 5 bases at J, with 11 bases between. The CDR3 length is 12 residues. The CDR3 region has the DNA TGCGCCAGCAGAGAGGGAACGAACGAGCAGTACTTC. The encoded protein is CASREGTNEQYF.

In this sample, this clonotype turned up a few times. V gene TRBV2 combines with J gene TRBJ1-2; the D is unclear. V was cut by 10 bases and J by 7 bases, with 10 bases left in between. CDR1 SNHLY and CDR2 FYNNEI come from the germline V gene. The CDR3 consists of 10 residues. The CDR3 region is CATQGLGYTF. The CDR3 DNA reads TGTGCCACCCAAGGGCTTGGCTACACCTTC.

This clonotype appeared a single time. The chain has TRBV5-2 and TRBJ2-7; TRBD1 reflects the table's D call only, with no check against the DNA. TRBV5-2 is recorded as a pseudogene. This CDR3 region has 12 residues. The DNA for the CDR3 is TGTGCCAGCAACAGGGGAGCCTACGAGCAGTACTTC. Amino acid sequence: CASNRGAYEQYF.

CDR3 in DNA: TGTGCCAGCAGTGAATCAGGATGGGACACCATATATTTT. This gives the protein CASSESGWDTIYF. The chain couples TRBV25-1 to TRBJ1-3, with unresolved D. Germline values: CDR1 MGHDK, CDR2 SYGVNS. This CDR3 region has 13 residues. Trimming pared 1 base from V and 8 bases from J, leaving 9 bases between.